This TCR beta chain was sequenced for a study of blood T cell repertoires in COVID-19. The assay was immunoSEQ multiplex PCR, and TCRdb's table has in-frame clones only and misses some. The data show about 53,000 clones, with about nine tenths seen just once and less than 3.5% held by the top ten. Germline V gene lookup returns CDR1 SGHTA and CDR2 FQGNSA. This CDR3 has 15 residues. Unmatched junction bases numbered 9, after V lost 2 bases and J lost 12 bases. This clone was detected a few times. This clonotype originated in a man at least 80 years old with acute or convalescent COVID-19. This rearrangement joins TRBV7-2 to TRBJ1-6, with 8 bases matching TRBD1. The sample comprised peripheral blood. The CDR3 DNA reads as TGTGCCAGCAGCTTACCAGGGGGCAGTTGGAGACCCCTCCACTTT. It specifies CASSLPGGSWRPLHF.